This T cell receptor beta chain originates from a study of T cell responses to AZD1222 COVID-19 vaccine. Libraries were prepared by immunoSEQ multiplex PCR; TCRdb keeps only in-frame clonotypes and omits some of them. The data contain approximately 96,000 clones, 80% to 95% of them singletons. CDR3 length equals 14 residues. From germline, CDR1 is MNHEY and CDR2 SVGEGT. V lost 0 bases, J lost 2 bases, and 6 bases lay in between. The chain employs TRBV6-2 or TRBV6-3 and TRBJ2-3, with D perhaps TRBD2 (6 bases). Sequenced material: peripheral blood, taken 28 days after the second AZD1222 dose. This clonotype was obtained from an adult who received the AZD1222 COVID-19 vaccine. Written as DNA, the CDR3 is TGTGCCAGCAGTTACTCACTAGCCACAGATACGCAGTATTTT. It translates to CASSYSLATDTQYF.